Listed below are T cell receptor beta chains from one sample, sequenced in a study of blood T cell repertoires in COVID-19. Produced via immunoSEQ multiplex PCR; TCRdb's table is partial and in-frame only. The sample has around 430,000 clones, approximately 89% seen once. Sequenced material: peripheral blood. Receptors originate from a woman between 45 and 60 years old with COVID-19, enrolled during active disease. Each CDR3 is given with its conserved first and last residue. Each record gives: D gene, J gene, clone size, V gene, CDR3 DNA, CDR3 protein. A D gene is named only where the DNA matches it firmly. Rows may omit the clone size; those that give it use once, few, many or a size class.

TRBD2 TRBJ2-7 . TRBV28 TGTGCCAGCAGTTTATGGGGGGGGGACGAGCAGTACTTC CASSLWGGDEQYF
. TRBJ1-3 . TRBV9 TGTGCCAGCAGAAAGGGGCTCGCTGGAAACACCATATATTTT CASRKGLAGNTIYF
TRBD2 TRBJ2-7 . TRBV4-2 TGTGCCAGCAGCCAAGAAACTCAGGCTAGCGGGATGTACGAGCAGTACTTC CASSQETQASGMYEQYF
TRBD2 TRBJ2-3 . TRBV4-2 TGTGCCAGCAGCCAAGACGAGCGGGGGACAGATACGCAGTATTTT CASSQDERGTDTQYF
TRBD1 TRBJ2-7 . TRBV6-2/TRBV6-3 TGTGCCAGCAGTCCCGCCGACAGGGGGCTCACCTACGAGCAGTACTTC CASSPADRGLTYEQYF
TRBD1 TRBJ1-5 . TRBV18 TGTGCCAGCTCACCAGTCCACGGGACAGGGGGCAATCAGCCCCAGCATTTT CASSPVHGTGGNQPQHF
TRBD1 TRBJ1-6 . TRBV6-6 TGTGCCAGCAGTTCCGGGACAGGGAGACTAATGCCCCTCCACTTT CASSSGTGRLMPLHF
. TRBJ1-6 . TRBV28 TGTGCCAGCAGGCCCCAGACAGGAGAGAATTCACCCCTCCACTTT CASRPQTGENSPLHF
TRBD2 TRBJ2-1 . TRBV30 TGTGCCTGGAGTGTGGGGATAGCGGGGTCGAAGGCGTTCTTC CAWSVGIAGSKAFF
. TRBJ1-2 few TRBV9 TGTGCCAGCAGCGTAGCTACGTTGGGAGATGGCTACACCTTC CASSVATLGDGYTF
. TRBJ1-5 . TRBV19 TGTGCCAGTAGTATGAGTTCTCGTCAACTTAATCAGCCCCAGCATTTT CASSMSSRQLNQPQHF
TRBD2 TRBJ2-7 once TRBV5-1 TGCGCCAGCAGCTTGGCGGGAGGGGGGGAAGCCTACGAGCAGTACTTC CASSLAGGGEAYEQYF
TRBD1 TRBJ1-2 . TRBV28 TGTGCTAGCAGCCCCTCGGACAGGGCTTGGGGCTACACCTTC CASSPSDRAWGYTF
. TRBJ1-2 . TRBV3-1/TRBV3-2 TGTGCCAGCACCTCAGCCATCATCGGGTATGGCTACACCTTC CASTSAIIGYGYTF
. TRBJ2-1 . TRBV6-5 TGTGCCAGCAGTCTTGCAAGCTATGAGCAGTTCTTC CASSLASYEQFF
. TRBJ1-5 few TRBV4-1 TGCGCCAGCAGCCAAGAGTCCGGTCAGCCCCAGCATTTT CASSQESGQPQHF
TRBD2 TRBJ2-3 once TRBV30 TGTGCCTGGGGACTAGCGGGGGGGCCTCTGACCACAGATACGCAGTATTTT CAWGLAGGPLTTDTQYF
TRBD2 TRBJ2-7 . TRBV11-2 TGTGCCAGCCGAACCTTGAGGGGAGCGGGGACCTCCTACGAGCAGTACTTC CASRTLRGAGTSYEQYF
TRBD2 TRBJ2-7 few TRBV3-1/TRBV3-2 TGTGCCAGCAGCCTTAGCGGGGCGGCCTACGAGCAGTACTTC CASSLSGAAYEQYF
TRBD1 TRBJ1-5 few TRBV7-9 TGTGCGACGGGACAGGGGTATCAGCCCCAGCATTTT CATGQGYQPQHF
TRBD1 TRBJ2-5 . TRBV24-1 TGTGCCACCAGTGGTGCGGGGACAGGTGAAGAGACCCAGTACTTC CATSGAGTGEETQYF
TRBD1 TRBJ1-3 . TRBV5-4 TGTGCCAGCAGCGCACAGGGGGCTGGAAACACCATATATTTT CASSAQGAGNTIYF
. TRBJ2-4 . TRBV19 TGTGCCAGTAGTATAGATCAAATGGGCGCTCTTCAGGGGAACATTCAGTACTTC CASSIDQMGALQGNIQYF
. TRBJ2-3 . TRBV4-2 TGTGCCAGCAGCCAAGATCTAGAGGGACTTAGCAGCGATACGCAGTATTTT CASSQDLEGLSSDTQYF
TRBD1 TRBJ1-2 . TRBV19 TGTGCCAGTAGTATAGAAGGGACAGCTTATGGCTACACCTTC CASSIEGTAYGYTF
. TRBJ1-6 . TRBV4-1 TGCGCCAGCAGCCAAACGCTGACAGCGCATAATTCACCCCTCCACTTT CASSQTLTAHNSPLHF
TRBD1 TRBJ2-1 once TRBV23-1 TGCGCCAGCAGGCAGGGGCGAGGGGGCGATGAGCAGTTCTTC CASRQGRGGDEQFF
TRBD2 TRBJ2-3 . TRBV7-9 TGTGCCAGCAGCTTAGTAATACTAGCGGGGGCAGATACGCAGTATTTT CASSLVILAGADTQYF
. TRBJ1-6 . TRBV19 TGTGCCAGTAAGGTCCACCGGGATAATTCACCCCTCCACTTT CASKVHRDNSPLHF
. TRBJ1-4 . TRBV13 TGTGCCAGCAGCTTAGGGTACCAGGGTGGACTGTTTTTT CASSLGYQGGLFF
TRBD1 TRBJ1-1 . TRBV2 TGTGCCAGCAGTACCGGGACAGGGAAAGGAACTGAAGCTTTCTTT CASSTGTGKGTEAFF
. TRBJ1-4 . TRBV13 TGTGCCAGCAGCTTCGGGACAACTAATGAAAAACTGTTTTTT CASSFGTTNEKLFF
TRBD1 TRBJ1-1 . TRBV27 TGTGCCAGCAGTGGGGGGACAGGGAGGACTGTATACCTATTT CASSGGTGRTVYLF
TRBD1 TRBJ1-2 . TRBV19 TGTGCCAGTACGGGACAGGCCGGAGCTAACTATGGCTACACCTTC CASTGQAGANYGYTF
TRBD2 TRBJ2-1 . TRBV2 TGTGCCGCGGTCGGGACTAGTAGGGGAGGTGAGCAGTTCTTC CAAVGTSRGGEQFF
TRBD1 TRBJ2-1 . TRBV29-1 TGCAGCGTGCGGGACAGGGTCCGGAATGAGCAGTTCTTC CSVRDRVRNEQFF
. TRBJ1-1 . TRBV18 TGTGCCAGCTCACTAATTCGGACAGACAACACTGAAGCTTTCTTT CASSLIRTDNTEAFF
. TRBJ2-5 . TRBV30 TGTGCCTGGAGTGCAATCACGGGTCCTCAAGAGACCCAGTACTTC CAWSAITGPQETQYF
TRBD1 TRBJ1-6 . TRBV7-9 TGTGCCAGCAGCTTGGGACAGGGCGATGGATCCTATAATTCACCCCTCCACTTT CASSLGQGDGSYNSPLHF
. TRBJ2-5 once TRBV9 TGTGCCAGCAGCGTAGGACAGGTTCACCAAGAGACCCAGTACTTC CASSVGQVHQETQYF
TRBD1 TRBJ1-1 . TRBV3-1/TRBV3-2 TGTGCCAGTCGGGACAGCCTCGTTCCTGAAGCTTTCTTT CASRDSLVPEAFF
TRBD1 TRBJ2-2 . TRBV7-9 TGTGCCAGCAGCCTCAGGGGGCGGGGAACCGGGGAGCTGTTTTTT CASSLRGRGTGELFF
. TRBJ1-2 . TRBV2 TGTGCCGCTCAGACAGTTTTTAACTATGGCTACACCTTC CAAQTVFNYGYTF
TRBD2 TRBJ2-3 . TRBV5-1 TGCGCCAACAGCATTCCCCGACCGACTAGCGGGGGAAAGGGCACAGATACGCAGTATTTT CANSIPRPTSGGKGTDTQYF
. TRBJ1-6 . TRBV18 TGTGCCAGCTCACCATGGGCAGGGATAGGAGAATCACCCCTCCACTTT CASSPWAGIGESPLHF
. TRBJ2-3 once TRBV24-1 TGTGCCACCGGGGCGGACGGAGTAGATACGCAGTATTTT CATGADGVDTQYF
. TRBJ2-7 once TRBV5-1 TGCGCCAGCGCCTCGGACGGGGATAGGGACGAGCAGTACTTC CASASDGDRDEQYF
. TRBJ1-1 . TRBV28 TGTGCCAGCACTGAGGGCAGCACACCTGAAGCTTTCTTT CASTEGSTPEAFF
. TRBJ2-2 . TRBV6-1 TGTGCCAGCAGTGAACTTGGGGCCGGCGGGGAGCTGTTTTTT CASSELGAGGELFF
. TRBJ2-3 . TRBV2 TGTGCCAGCAGTGTATCACAGGGCCCACTGCGGGATACGCAGTATTTT CASSVSQGPLRDTQYF
. TRBJ1-1 once TRBV10-2 TGCGCCAGCACTCAAACAGGGGAAGCTTTCTTT CASTQTGEAFF
TRBD1 TRBJ1-2 . TRBV5-1 TGCGCCAGCAGCTTTAGACAGGGGGTAGCCAACTATGGCTACACCTTC CASSFRQGVANYGYTF
TRBD1 TRBJ1-2 once TRBV10-2 TGCGCCAGCAGTGAGGAAGGAAAGGGGGCCCTGGGAAACTATGGCTACACCTTC CASSEEGKGALGNYGYTF
. TRBJ1-6 once TRBV27 TGTGCCAGCAGTGTCGACTTTTTGAGCTCCTATAATTCACCCCTCCACTTT CASSVDFLSSYNSPLHF
TRBD1 TRBJ1-2 once TRBV2 TGTGCCAGCAGTGTAGCCCGACAGGGGGGGTATGGCTACACCTTC CASSVARQGGYGYTF
. TRBJ1-6 . TRBV5-1 TGCGCCAGCAGCTTTCGGGGGGCTCGGGATTCACCCCTCCACTTT CASSFRGARDSPLHF
TRBD2 TRBJ2-1 few TRBV3-1/TRBV3-2 TGTGCCAGCAGCCGGACTAGGTACAATGAGCAGTTCTTC CASSRTRYNEQFF